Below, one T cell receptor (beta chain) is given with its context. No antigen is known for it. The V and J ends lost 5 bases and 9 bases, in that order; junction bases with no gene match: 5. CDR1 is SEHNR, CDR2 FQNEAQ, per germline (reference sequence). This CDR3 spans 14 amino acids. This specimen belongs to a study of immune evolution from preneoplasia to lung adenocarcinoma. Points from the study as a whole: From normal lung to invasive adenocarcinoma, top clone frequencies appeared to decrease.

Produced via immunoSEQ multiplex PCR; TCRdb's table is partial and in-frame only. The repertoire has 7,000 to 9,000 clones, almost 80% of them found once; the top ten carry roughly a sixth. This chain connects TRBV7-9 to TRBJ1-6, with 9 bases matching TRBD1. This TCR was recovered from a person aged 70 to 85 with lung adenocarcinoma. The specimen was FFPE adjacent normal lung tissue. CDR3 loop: CASSPGQGGSPLHF. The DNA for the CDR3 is TGTGCCAGCAGCCCGGGACAGGGTGGTTCACCCCTCCACTTT.